Below, 26 T cell receptor beta chains from the same sample are listed, as sequenced in a study of shared clonotypes between healthy human individuals (dated by TCRdb to the early 2020s). CD8 naive samples were obtained by positive selection for CCR7 among CD45RO-negative cells, yielding a CD45RA+CCR7+ population from which TemRA cells were excluded. The protocol used for the library was the immunoSEQ multiplex PCR assay. Here the immuneACCESS table is served through TCRdb, limited to in-frame sequences with V and J called. Missing clones are a known gap in these copies; in checked studies unresolved V genes cover under half, and the rest lacks a known reason. The sample table contains 2 million to 2.5 million clones; only one count was recorded for 85% to 95% of them. Roughly 1.7% of the sample is in the top ten clones. The source material was naive CD8+ T cells from PBMCs. Read against the paper, the sample's cell subset or site label means: CD45RA+CCR7+. These receptors were obtained from a man between 18 and 29 years old in good health. Some clones in this sample may be carry-over from other donors' samples.

The chain uses TRBV4-1 and TRBJ2-1; D remains ambiguous. Trimming took 4 bases from V and 0 from J, leaving 13 bases between them. The CDR3 has 16 amino acids. The germline gives CDR1 MGHRA, CDR2 YSYEKL. CDR3: CASSPEYYLSYNEQFF. As DNA, the CDR3 is TGCGCCAGCAGCCCAGAATACTACCTCTCCTACAATGAGCAGTTCTTC.

V is TRBV28 and J is TRBJ2-6; maybe TRBD1 (5 bases). Germline V gene sequence: CDR1 MDHEN, CDR2 SYDVKM. This CDR3 spans 17 amino acids. Trimming shortened V by 2 bases and J by 0 bases, and 11 bases separated the two germline ends. The CDR3 coding sequence is TGTGCCAGCAGTTTAACAGGTGTCAACTCTGGGGCCAACGTCCTGACTTTC. Protein sequence: CASSLTGVNSGANVLTF.

This sequence joins TRBV29-1 and TRBJ2-1, with 7 positions matching TRBD2. Unmatched junction bases numbered 9, after V lost 4 bases and J lost 6 bases. The CDR3 is 14 residues long. Per germline, CDR1 SQVTM and CDR2 ANQGSEA. In nucleotides, the CDR3 is TGCAGCGTTGTGGTGCTAGCGGCTGGCAATGAGCAGTTCTTC. Its protein is CSVVVLAAGNEQFF.

In its sample, this clone was seen once. V and J are TRBV19 and TRBJ2-7, with 7 bases identical to TRBD1. CDR1 and CDR2 from the germline V gene are LNHDA and SQIVND (reference sequence). With V trimmed by 5 bases and J by 2 bases, 6 bases remained unmatched. The CDR3 runs 14 residues. The CDR3 DNA reads as TGTGCCAGTAGTGAGGACAGGACCACCTACGAGCAGTACTTC. It translates to CASSEDRTTYEQYF.

The chain employs TRBV5-4 and TRBJ2-3; 7 bases are shared with TRBD1. The V and J ends lost 2 bases and 6 bases, in that order; junction bases with no gene match: 12. Germline CDR1 is SGHNT and CDR2 is YYREEE (reference sequence). The CDR3 has 16 amino acids. CDR3 nucleotide sequence: TGTGCCAGCAGCTTCGCAAGACAGGGCCCCAAGGATACGCAGTATTTT. Protein product: CASSFARQGPKDTQYF.

The V gene is TRBV5-1, the J gene TRBJ2-3; 9 bases are a match to TRBD2. This CDR3 contains 14 residues. Germline V lookup: CDR1 SGHRS, CDR2 YFSETQ. With V trimmed by 7 bases and J by 1 base, 4 bases remained unmatched. CDR3 sequence: CASFSSGGTDTQYF. CDR3 nucleotides: TGCGCCAGCTTCTCTAGCGGGGGCACAGATACGCAGTATTTT.

V usage is TRBV27 and J usage is TRBJ1-4, with D hard to call. The CDR3 length is 15 residues. V gave up 5 bases and J gave up 3 bases, with 13 bases separating them. The germline CDR1 and CDR2 sequences are MNHEY and SMNVEV (reference sequence). For the CDR3, the DNA is TGTGCCAGCAGTCCCCGGGGATCAGCTAATGAAAAACTGTTTTTT. Protein: CASSPRGSANEKLFF.

The sample holds one count of this clone. The rearrangement links TRBV10-3 to TRBJ2-7, with TRBD2 matching over 8 bases. V gave up 6 bases and J gave up 5 bases; unmatched junction bases: 6. This CDR3 is 13 amino acids long. CDR1 ENHRY and CDR2 SYGVKD come from the germline V gene. CDR3 residues: CAISPGTRNEQYF. DNA of the CDR3: TGTGCCATCAGCCCCGGGACTAGGAACGAGCAGTACTTC.

The V gene is TRBV15, the J gene TRBJ1-4; TRBD1 is a possible D gene (6 bases). The V and J ends lost 6 bases and 6 bases respectively, with 17 bases between them. The V gene's germline CDR1 is LNHNV and CDR2 YYDKDF (reference sequence). The length of the CDR3 is 15 residues. The CDR3: CATSFVGGFDEKLFF. The CDR3 nucleotides are TGTGCCACCAGTTTTGTTGGGGGCTTCGATGAAAAACTGTTTTTT.

This clone was counted a single time. V gene TRBV5-5 combines with J gene TRBJ2-7; 8 nucleotides match TRBD1. Trimming took 0 bases from V and 2 from J; bases not matched to a gene: 7. The CDR3 contains 16 residues. Germline V gives CDR1 SGHKS, CDR2 YYEKEE (reference sequence). CDR3 in DNA: TGTGCCAGCAGCTTGGCCGACAGGGGAATGGCCTACGAGCAGTACTTC. Amino acids: CASSLADRGMAYEQYF.

The rearrangement uses TRBV11-3 and TRBJ2-7; 11 bases align to TRBD1. Germline trimming cut 8 bases from V and 4 bases from J; bases unmatched to any gene: 7. CDR1 and CDR2 from the germline V gene are SGHNT and YENEEA. This CDR3 comprises 14 residues. Written as DNA, the CDR3 is TGTGCCAGCTTATTGGGACAGGGGGATTACGAGCAGTACTTC. It translates to CASLLGQGDYEQYF.

This chain uses TRBV30 with TRBJ1-1; no clear D. V lost 7 bases, J lost 1 base, and 7 bases lay in between. Germline loops: CDR1 GTSNPN, CDR2 SVGIG (reference sequence). There are 11 residues in the CDR3. CDR3 in amino acids: CALGGNTEAFF. CDR3 DNA: TGTGCCTTGGGAGGGAACACTGAAGCTTTCTTT. Supplemented by reference TRBV30 and TRBJ1-1, the full variable domain reads SQTIHQWPATLVQPVGSPLSLECTVEGTSNPNLYWYRQAAGRGLQLLFYSVGIGQISSEVPQNLSASRPQDRQFILSSKKLLLSDSGFYLCALGGNTEAFFGQGTRLTVV.

V is TRBV30 and J is TRBJ2-3, with no clear D. V shed 2 bases and J shed 0 bases, with 6 bases lying between them. This CDR3 is built from 13 residues. CDR1 is GTSNPN and CDR2 is SVGIG in the germline V gene (reference sequence). CDR3 DNA: TGTGCCTGGAGTCAGGACAGCACAGATACGCAGTATTTT. Its protein product is CAWSQDSTDTQYF.

The genes are TRBV6-5 and TRBJ2-7, with 11 bases identical to TRBD1. V shed 7 bases, J shed 2 bases, and the junction held 4 bases outside the gene matches. The germline V gene encodes CDR1 MNHEY and CDR2 SVGAGI. CDR3 length equals 14 residues. The CDR3 DNA reads TGTGCCAGCAAACCGGGACAGGGGGCCTACGAGCAGTACTTC. It specifies CASKPGQGAYEQYF.

The chain carries TRBV28 and TRBJ2-5; D is unclear. The CDR3 runs 12 residues. From germline, CDR1 is MDHEN and CDR2 SYDVKM. Trimming stripped 5 bases from V and 3 bases from J, with 7 bases between. CDR3 DNA: TGTGCCAGCAGTCCCGGCAAAGAGACCCAGTACTTC. This gives the protein CASSPGKETQYF.

The chain uses TRBV7-3 and TRBJ2-7, with TRBD1 identical over 7 bases. The germline CDR1 and CDR2 sequences are SGHTA and FQGTGA. The V and J ends lost 5 bases and 5 bases, in that order; junction bases with no gene match: 6. The CDR3 is 13 amino acids. Here the CDR3 DNA reads TGTGCCAGCAGCGCAGGGGGTTGGAACGAGCAGTACTTC. It specifies CASSAGGWNEQYF.

This clone was recorded only once. This rearrangement joins TRBV4-1 to TRBJ2-7; 9 bases agree with TRBD1. The CDR3 loop spans 17 amino acids. J was trimmed by 3 bases and V by 1 base; bases with no gene match: 10. CDR1 and CDR2 from the germline V gene are MGHRA and YSYEKL. CDR3 protein: CASSQAPGTGYLYEQYF. DNA for the CDR3: TGCGCCAGCAGCCAAGCTCCCGGGACAGGGTACCTCTACGAGCAGTACTTC.

A word on this clone: The sample has other DNA sequences that encode this CDR3 too. The CDR3 loop is CASSLQGVYEQYF. For the CDR3, the DNA is TGTGCCAGCAGCTTACAGGGTGTTTACGAGCAGTACTTC. The chain combines TRBV5-6 with TRBJ2-7; tentatively, D is TRBD1 (6 bases). This CDR3 spans 13 amino acids. In germline, CDR1 is SGHDT, CDR2 YYEEEE. The V gene lost 2 bases and the J gene lost 4 bases, with 10 bases spanning the gap. The full variable domain, its missing parts supplied by reference TRBV5-6 and TRBJ2-7, is DAGVTQSPTHLIKTRGQQVTLRCSPKSGHDTVSWYQQALGQGPQFIFQYYEEEERQRGNFPDRFSGHQFPNYSSELNVNALLLGDSALYLCASSLQGVYEQYFGPGTRLTVT.

The CDR3, as DNA: TGTGCCAGCAGCTTACGGGAGGGATCCTACGAGCAGTACTTC. Protein sequence: CASSLREGSYEQYF. The rearrangement joins TRBV7-2 to TRBJ2-7; TRBD2 aligns across 8 bases. The CDR3 contains 14 residues. J lost 1 base, V lost 2 bases, and 1 base had no gene match. Germline CDR1 reads SGHTA; CDR2 reads FQGNSA. The full variable domain, in which reference TRBV7-2 and TRBJ2-7 provide the parts outside the CDR3, is GAGVSQSPSNKVTEKGKDVELRCDPISGHTALYWYRQSLGQGLEFLIYFQGNSAPDKSGLPSDRFSAERTGGSVSTLTIQRTQQEDSAVYLCASSLREGSYEQYFGPGTRLTVT.

This clone was counted between two and nine times. The chain uses TRBV21-1 and TRBJ1-2; TRBD1 is the table's D call and was not checked against the DNA. TRBV21-1 is given as a pseudogene. This CDR3 is built from 18 residues. The CDR3 reads CASSSRGRSPRRNYGYTF. Written as DNA, the CDR3 is TGTGCCAGCAGCTCCAGGGGCAGAAGTCCTCGAAGGAACTATGGCTACACCTTC.

This sequence joins TRBV7-3 and TRBJ1-1; D is perhaps TRBD1 (5 bases). Looked up from germline, CDR1 is SGHTA and CDR2 is FQGTGA. The CDR3 is made up of 16 amino acids. Trimming cost V 4 bases and J 5 bases, with 20 bases left between them. CDR3 residues: CASSSLVGGVFTEAFF. The CDR3 DNA is TGTGCCAGCAGCTCTCTGGTGGGAGGGGTTTTTACTGAAGCTTTCTTT.

This clone was recorded once. Other DNA sequences in this sample translate to the same CDR3. This chain connects TRBV27 to TRBJ2-7, with a weak D call TRBD2 (5 bases). The V end was cut by 3 bases, the J end by 2 bases, with 8 bases between. CDR3 length: 13 amino acids. In germline, CDR1 is MNHEY, CDR2 SMNVEV (reference sequence). This CDR3 reads CASSFGLTYEQYF. Written as DNA, the CDR3 is TGTGCCAGCAGTTTCGGACTTACCTACGAGCAGTACTTC.

This rearrangement joins TRBV10-3 to TRBJ2-5, with a weak D call TRBD1 (6 bases). CDR3 length equals 18 residues. With 0 bases removed from V and 7 bases from J, the gap between germline ends came to 24 bases. Per germline, CDR1 ENHRY and CDR2 SYGVKD. CDR3 in amino acids: CAISESTHGQTPLGTQYF. Written as DNA, the CDR3 is TGTGCCATCAGTGAGTCGACCCATGGACAGACCCCATTGGGGACCCAGTACTTC.

This clone has just a few counts. The V and J genes are TRBV4-2 and TRBJ1-1, with D possibly being TRBD1 (5 bases). Trimming took off 4 bases at V and 2 bases at J, with 14 bases between the two ends. Germline assignment: CDR1 LGHNA and CDR2 YNFKEQ. The CDR3 has 15 residues. The CDR3 spells CASSPLGRLNTEAFF. The CDR3 DNA sequence: TGTGCCAGCAGCCCCCTGGGGCGGTTAAACACTGAAGCTTTCTTT.

The V call is TRBV4-3, the J call TRBJ2-7; TRBD1 matches at 7 bases. Germline V gene data show CDR1 as LGHNA and CDR2 as YSLEER. V dropped 0 bases and J dropped 4; count of bases not matched to a gene: 6. The CDR3 has 15 residues. The CDR3 protein is CASSQDPHRGYEQYF. In nucleotides, the CDR3 is TGCGCCAGCAGCCAAGATCCGCACAGGGGTTACGAGCAGTACTTC.

The CDR3 bases are TGTGCCAGCAGCAAGCAGCGGGAGGGCCCCCCGGGGGAGCAGTACTTC. This sequence encodes CASSKQREGPPGEQYF. This chain links TRBV5-5 with TRBJ2-7; TRBD2 aligns across 10 bases. This CDR3 is built from 16 residues. CDR1 is SGHKS, CDR2 YYEKEE, per germline (reference sequence). Trimming took 4 bases from V and 7 from J; bases not matched to a gene: 14.